The following is a T cell receptor beta chain sequence with its context. The sample is drawn from a study of T cell changes during pregnancy in multiple sclerosis. TCRdb keeps only in-frame clones here, not all; method: immunoSEQ multiplex PCR. The repertoire holds tens of thousands of clones, with about 92% as singletons. From germline, CDR1 is SQVTM and CDR2 ANQGSEA. This CDR3 is built from 17 residues. V was pared by 2 bases and J by 2 bases, with 19 bases between. The chain has TRBV29-1 and TRBJ2-1; perhaps TRBD2 as D (5 bases). The TCR sequence derives from a female donor in good health, enrolled as a control in a pregnancy study. This material consisted of peripheral blood, taken in the second trimester of pregnancy. The CDR3 DNA follows: TGCAGCGTTGAAAAGCGGACCATATCGAGGGCCTACAATGAGCAGTTCTTC. Translation gives CSVEKRTISRAYNEQFF.